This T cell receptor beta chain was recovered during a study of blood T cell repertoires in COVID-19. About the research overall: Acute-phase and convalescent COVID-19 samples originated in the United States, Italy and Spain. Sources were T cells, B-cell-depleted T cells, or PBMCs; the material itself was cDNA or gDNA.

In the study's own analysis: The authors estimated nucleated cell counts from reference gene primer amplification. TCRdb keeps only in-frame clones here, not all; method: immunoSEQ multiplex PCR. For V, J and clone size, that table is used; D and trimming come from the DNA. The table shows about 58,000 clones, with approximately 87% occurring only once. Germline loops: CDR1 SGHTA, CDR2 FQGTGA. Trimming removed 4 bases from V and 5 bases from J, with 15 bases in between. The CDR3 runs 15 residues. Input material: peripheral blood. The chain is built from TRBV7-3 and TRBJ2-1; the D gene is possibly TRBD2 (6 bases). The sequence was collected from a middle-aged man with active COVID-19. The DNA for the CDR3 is TGTGCCAGCAGCTCAGGGACTGGGGGTCACAATGAGCAGTTCTTC. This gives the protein CASSSGTGGHNEQFF.